The sequence of this T cell receptor (beta chain) was determined in a study of OX40 agonist ivuxolimab in advanced cancers. Turning to the overall study: Ivuxolimab was an agonistic, fully human IgG2 monoclonal antibody directed against OX40 (CD134), a costimulatory receptor. Intravenous ivuxolimab was administered to patients every 2 weeks at six dose levels: 0.01, 0.1, 0.3, 1.5, 3 and 10 mg/kg. Among the approximately 50 dose-escalation patients, some 20 had hepatocellular carcinoma, 15 or so melanoma, 9 renal cell carcinoma and 9 head and neck cancer. A male proportion of about 79% and a mean age of roughly 55 years, ranging from about 20 to 85, were recorded for the dose-escalation cohort. Prior anti-PD-1, anti-PD-L1 or anti-CTLA-4 therapy was permitted, and about 40% of dose-escalation patients had received checkpoint inhibitors. Three dose-escalation patients achieved partial responses, one with hepatocellular carcinoma and two with cutaneous melanoma. Peripheral TCRbeta sequencing was intended to test whether TCR sequence diversity was altered and clonal T-cell expansion was caused by ivuxolimab. The paper describes the monotherapy dose-escalation part (N of about 47 patients) of the phase I trial of ivuxolimab. What the authors observed across the whole study: Low levels of normalized T-cell clonal expansion were also seen in some nonresponding patients. After ivuxolimab, more expanded clones were found on average in CD8+ T cells than in CD4+ T cells. The antigen specificity of the peripheral T cells that underwent clonal expansion was not determined. In the 0.1-3.0 mg/kg groups, partial responders were among the patients with the lowest normalized peripheral clonal expansion, particularly in CD8+ T cells. Clonal expansion of both CD4+ and CD8+ blood T cells was observed from baseline to week 6 at doses 0.1 to 3.0 mg/kg.

The trial excluded patients who had a history of autoimmune disease or were on systemic immunosuppression. Peripheral blood for TCR sequencing was collected from all dose cohorts at baseline, on cycle 4 day 1, and on cycle 7 day 1. Samples were obtained from an open-label, multicenter, first-in-human phase I dose-escalation trial of ivuxolimab. The trial enrolled adults with locally advanced or metastatic head and neck squamous cell, hepatocellular, melanoma or renal cell carcinoma. Before TCR sequencing, CD4+ T cells and CD8+ T cells were sorted from peripheral blood as separate populations. V ends up 3 bases short and J 1 base short, with an unmatched junction base count of 2. The CDR3 contains 14 residues, cysteine and phenylalanine counted. Only CDR3 DNA is held: 42 bases, read in frame from base 1. For CDR1 and CDR2, the germline V gene lists SGHNT and YENEEA. To note about this clone: Its binding antigen is unknown. No quality values exist for individual bases; no much larger clone is one base distant.

Genomic DNA was extracted from sorted cells for sequencing of the TCRbeta CDR3 region. TCRbeta CDR3 regions were sequenced using the immunoSEQ Assay. This is the immuneACCESS table as TCRdb keeps it, with only in-frame sequences that have V and J called. A part of the clones is gone; compared with another copy, unresolved V genes explain less than half, and the rest is unexplained. For this sample there are about 64,000 clones; around 84% appear just once. Together, the top ten hold roughly 5.1% of the sample. The source was CD4+ or CD8+ T cells sorted from blood, collected in a trial of the OX40 agonist ivuxolimab. The origin of this receptor is an adult with an advanced solid tumor such as melanoma, head and neck, liver or kidney cancer. Recombination connected TRBV11-3 to TRBJ2-5; TRBD2 lines up with 7 middle nucleotides. The CDR3 region has the sequence CASSLGGAQETQYF. The nucleotide sequence reads as follows: TGTGCCAGCAGCTTGGGAGGGGCCCAAGAGACCCAGTACTTC. With the portions outside the CDR3 filled from the reference TRBV11-3 and TRBJ2-5 genes, the complete variable region becomes EAGVVQSPRYKIIEKKQPVAFWCNPISGHNTLYWYLQNLGQGPELLIRYENEEAVDDSQLPKDRFSAERLKGVDSTLKIQPAELGDSAVYLCASSLGGAQETQYFGPGTRLLVL.